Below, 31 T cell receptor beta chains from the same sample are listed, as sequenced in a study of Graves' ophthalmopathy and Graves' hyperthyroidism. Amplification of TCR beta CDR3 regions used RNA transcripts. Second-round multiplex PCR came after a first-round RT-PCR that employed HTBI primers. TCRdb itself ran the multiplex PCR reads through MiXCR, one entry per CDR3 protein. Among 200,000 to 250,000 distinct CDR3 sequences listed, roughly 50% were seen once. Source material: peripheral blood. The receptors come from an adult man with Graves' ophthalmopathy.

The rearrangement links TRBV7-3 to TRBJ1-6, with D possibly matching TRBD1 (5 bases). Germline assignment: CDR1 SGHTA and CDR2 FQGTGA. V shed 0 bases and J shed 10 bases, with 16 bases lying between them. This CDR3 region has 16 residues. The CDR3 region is CASSLTSGTAASPLHF. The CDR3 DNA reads TGTGCCAGCAGCTTAACCTCCGGGACTGCGGCCTCACCCCTCCACTTT.

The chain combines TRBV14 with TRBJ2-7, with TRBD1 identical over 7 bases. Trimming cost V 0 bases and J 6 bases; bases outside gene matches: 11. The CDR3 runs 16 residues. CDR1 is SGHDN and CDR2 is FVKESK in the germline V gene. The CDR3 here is CASSQEIGRGWAEQYF. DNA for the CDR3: TGTGCCAGCAGCCAAGAAATCGGCAGGGGGTGGGCCGAGCAGTACTTC. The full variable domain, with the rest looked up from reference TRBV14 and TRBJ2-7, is EAGVTQFPSHSVIEKGQTVTLRCDPISGHDNLYWYRRVMGKEIKFLLHFVKESKQDESGMPNNRFLAERTGGTYSTLKVQPAELEDSGVYFCASSQEIGRGWAEQYFGPGTRLTVT.

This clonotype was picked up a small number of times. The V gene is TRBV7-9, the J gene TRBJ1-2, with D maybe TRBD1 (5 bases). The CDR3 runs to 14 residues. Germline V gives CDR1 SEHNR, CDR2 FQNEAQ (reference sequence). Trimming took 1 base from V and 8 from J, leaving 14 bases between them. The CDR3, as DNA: TGTGCCAGCAGCTTAGAAGGGACCCTGGGGGGCTACACCTTC. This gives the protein CASSLEGTLGGYTF.

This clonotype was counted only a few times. Written as DNA, the CDR3 is TGTGCCACCAGTGAGGCAGGGAAAACCGGGGAGCTGTTTTTT. This encodes CATSEAGKTGELFF. V and J are TRBV24-1 and TRBJ2-2, with TRBD1 as a possible D gene (5 bases). CDR1 is KGHDR, CDR2 SFDVKD, per germline. Trimming cost V 4 bases and J 5 bases, with 10 bases left between them. This CDR3 comprises 14 residues.

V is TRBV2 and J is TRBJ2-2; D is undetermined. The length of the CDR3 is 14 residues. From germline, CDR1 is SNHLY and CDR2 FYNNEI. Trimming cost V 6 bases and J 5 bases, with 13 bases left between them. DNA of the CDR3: TGTGCCAGCAGCCCGGGCTCTGGGACCGGGGAGCTGTTTTTT. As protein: CASSPGSGTGELFF.

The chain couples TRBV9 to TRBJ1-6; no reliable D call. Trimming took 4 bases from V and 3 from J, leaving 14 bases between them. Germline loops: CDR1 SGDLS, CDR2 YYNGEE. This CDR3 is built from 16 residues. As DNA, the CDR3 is TGTGCCAGCAGCTTAGCAGCGGCCTACTATAATTCACCCCTCCACTTT. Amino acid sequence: CASSLAAAYYNSPLHF.

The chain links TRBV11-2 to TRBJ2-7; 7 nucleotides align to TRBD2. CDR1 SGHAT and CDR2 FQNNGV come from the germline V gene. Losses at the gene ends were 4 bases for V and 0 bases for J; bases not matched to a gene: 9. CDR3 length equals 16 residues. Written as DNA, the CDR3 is TGTGCCAGCAGCTCCCGACTAGCCCCGAGCTCCTACGAGCAGTACTTC. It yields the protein CASSSRLAPSSYEQYF.

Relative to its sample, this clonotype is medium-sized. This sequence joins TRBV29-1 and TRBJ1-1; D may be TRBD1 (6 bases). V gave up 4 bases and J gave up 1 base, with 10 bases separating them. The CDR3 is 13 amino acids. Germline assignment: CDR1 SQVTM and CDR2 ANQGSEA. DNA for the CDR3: TGCAGCGTTGTGAAGGACAGGAACACTGAAGCTTTCTTT. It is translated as CSVVKDRNTEAFF.

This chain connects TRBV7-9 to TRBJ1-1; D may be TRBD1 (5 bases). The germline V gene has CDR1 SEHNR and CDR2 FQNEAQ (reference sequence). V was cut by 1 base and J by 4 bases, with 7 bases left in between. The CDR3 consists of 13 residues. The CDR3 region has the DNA TGTGCCAGCAGCTTAGAGGGGACCACTGAAGCTTTCTTT. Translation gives CASSLEGTTEAFF.

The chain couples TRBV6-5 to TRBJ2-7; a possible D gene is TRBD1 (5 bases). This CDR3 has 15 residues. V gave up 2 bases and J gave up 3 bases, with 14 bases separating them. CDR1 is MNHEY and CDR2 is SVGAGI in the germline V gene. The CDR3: CASSYTQGLRYEQYF. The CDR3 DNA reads TGTGCCAGCAGTTACACTCAGGGATTGCGCTACGAGCAGTACTTC.

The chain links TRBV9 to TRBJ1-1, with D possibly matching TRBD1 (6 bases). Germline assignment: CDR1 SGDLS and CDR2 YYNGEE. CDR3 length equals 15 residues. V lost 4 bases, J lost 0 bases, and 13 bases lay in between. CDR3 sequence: CASSQEWGLNTEAFF. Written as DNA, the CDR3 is TGTGCCAGCAGCCAAGAATGGGGGCTGAACACTGAAGCTTTCTTT.

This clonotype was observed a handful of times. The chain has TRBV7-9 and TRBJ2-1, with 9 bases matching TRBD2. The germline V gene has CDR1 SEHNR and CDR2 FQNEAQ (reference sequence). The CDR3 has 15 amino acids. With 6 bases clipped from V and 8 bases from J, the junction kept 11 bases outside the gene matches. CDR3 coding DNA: TGTGCCAGCAGACCTACTAGCGGGCGCGGCGATGAGCAGTTCTTC. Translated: CASRPTSGRGDEQFF. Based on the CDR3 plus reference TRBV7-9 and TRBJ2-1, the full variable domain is DTGVSQNPRHKITKRGQNVTFRCDPISEHNRLYWYRQTLGQGPEFLTYFQNEAQLEKSRLLSDRFSAERPKGSFSTLEIQRTEQGDSAMYLCASRPTSGRGDEQFFGPGTRLTVL.

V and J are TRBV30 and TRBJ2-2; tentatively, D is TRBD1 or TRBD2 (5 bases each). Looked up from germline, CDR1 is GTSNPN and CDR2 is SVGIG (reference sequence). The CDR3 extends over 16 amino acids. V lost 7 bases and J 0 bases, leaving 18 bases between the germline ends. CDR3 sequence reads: CAFTTGPKSNTGELFF. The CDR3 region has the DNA TGTGCCTTTACCACGGGACCTAAGTCGAACACCGGGGAGCTGTTTTTT.

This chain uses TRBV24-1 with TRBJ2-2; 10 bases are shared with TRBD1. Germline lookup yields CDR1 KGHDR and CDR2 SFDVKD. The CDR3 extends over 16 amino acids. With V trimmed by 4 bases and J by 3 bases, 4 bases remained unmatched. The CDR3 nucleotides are TGTGCCACCAGTGACCCCGGACAGGGGGACACCGGGGAGCTGTTTTTT. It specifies CATSDPGQGDTGELFF.

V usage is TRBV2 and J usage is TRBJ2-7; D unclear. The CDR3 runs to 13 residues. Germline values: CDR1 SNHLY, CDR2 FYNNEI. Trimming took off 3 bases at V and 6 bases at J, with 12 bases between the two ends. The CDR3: CASSDSRSGEQYF. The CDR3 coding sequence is TGTGCCAGCAGTGACAGTCGATCCGGCGAGCAGTACTTC.

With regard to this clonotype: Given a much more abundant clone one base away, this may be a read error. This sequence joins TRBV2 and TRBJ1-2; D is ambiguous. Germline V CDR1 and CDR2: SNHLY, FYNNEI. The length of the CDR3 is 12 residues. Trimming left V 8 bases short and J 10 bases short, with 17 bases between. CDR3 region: CASGMPLQDYTF. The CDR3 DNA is TGTGCCAGCGGGATGCCTCTTCAGGACTACACCTTC. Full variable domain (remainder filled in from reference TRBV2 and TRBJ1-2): EPEVTQTPSHQVTQMGQEVILRCVPISNHLYFYWYRQILGQKVEFLVSFYNNEISEKSEIFDDQFSVERPDGSNFTLKIRSTKLEDSAMYFCASGMPLQDYTFGSGTRLTVV.

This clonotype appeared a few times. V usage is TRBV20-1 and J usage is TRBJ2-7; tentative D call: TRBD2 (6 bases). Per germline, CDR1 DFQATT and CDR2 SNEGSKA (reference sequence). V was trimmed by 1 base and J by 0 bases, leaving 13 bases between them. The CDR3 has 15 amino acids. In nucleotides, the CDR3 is TGCAGTGCTAGAGCCGGGAGACAGAGCTCCTACGAGCAGTACTTC. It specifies CSARAGRQSSYEQYF.

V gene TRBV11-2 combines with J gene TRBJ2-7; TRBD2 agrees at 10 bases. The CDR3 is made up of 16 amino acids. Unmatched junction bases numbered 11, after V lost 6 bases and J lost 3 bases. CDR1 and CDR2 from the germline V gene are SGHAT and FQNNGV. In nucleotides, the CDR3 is TGTGCCAGCAGTATCCCCGGGGCTAGCGGGAGCTACGAGCAGTACTTC. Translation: CASSIPGASGSYEQYF.

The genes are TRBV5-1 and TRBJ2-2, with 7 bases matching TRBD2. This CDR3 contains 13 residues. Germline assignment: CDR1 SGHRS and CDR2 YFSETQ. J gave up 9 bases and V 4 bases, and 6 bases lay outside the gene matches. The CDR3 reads CASSATGGRELFF. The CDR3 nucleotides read TGCGCCAGCAGCGCCACGGGAGGCCGGGAGCTGTTTTTT.

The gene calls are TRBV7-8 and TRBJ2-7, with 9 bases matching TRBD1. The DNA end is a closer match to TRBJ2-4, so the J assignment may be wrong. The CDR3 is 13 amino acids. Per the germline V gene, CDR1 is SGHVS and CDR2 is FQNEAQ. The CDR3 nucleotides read TGTGCCAGCAGCTCCGACAGGGGGAACATTCAGTACTTC. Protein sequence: CASSSDRGNIQYF.

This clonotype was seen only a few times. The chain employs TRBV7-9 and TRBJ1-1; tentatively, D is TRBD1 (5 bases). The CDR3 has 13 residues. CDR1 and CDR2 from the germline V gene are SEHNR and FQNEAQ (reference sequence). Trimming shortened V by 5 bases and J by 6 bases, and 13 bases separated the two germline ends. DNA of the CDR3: TGTGCCAGCAGCCGTGAGTTGGGGCCTGAAGCTTTCTTT. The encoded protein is CASSRELGPEAFF.

CDR3 region: CASSPLQGGNTEAFF. CDR3 in DNA: TGTGCCAGTAGTCCTCTACAGGGAGGTAACACTGAAGCTTTCTTT. V and J are TRBV19 and TRBJ1-1; possible D gene TRBD1, 6 bases. This CDR3 region has 15 residues. Germline assignment: CDR1 LNHDA and CDR2 SQIVND (reference sequence). The V end was cut by 5 bases, the J end by 2 bases, with 15 bases between.

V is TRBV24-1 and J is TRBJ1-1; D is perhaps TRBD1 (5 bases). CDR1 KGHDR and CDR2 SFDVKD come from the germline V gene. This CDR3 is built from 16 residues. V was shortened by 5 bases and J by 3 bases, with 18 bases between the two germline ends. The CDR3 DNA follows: TGTGCCACCAGTGCCAAACTAGGGGAGGTGGACACTGAAGCTTTCTTT. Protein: CATSAKLGEVDTEAFF.

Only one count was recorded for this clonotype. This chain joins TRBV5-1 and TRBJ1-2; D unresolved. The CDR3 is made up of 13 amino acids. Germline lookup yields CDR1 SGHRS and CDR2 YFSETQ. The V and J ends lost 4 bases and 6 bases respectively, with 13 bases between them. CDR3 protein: CASSAPGRDGYTF. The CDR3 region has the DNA TGCGCCAGCAGCGCTCCGGGCCGAGATGGCTACACCTTC.

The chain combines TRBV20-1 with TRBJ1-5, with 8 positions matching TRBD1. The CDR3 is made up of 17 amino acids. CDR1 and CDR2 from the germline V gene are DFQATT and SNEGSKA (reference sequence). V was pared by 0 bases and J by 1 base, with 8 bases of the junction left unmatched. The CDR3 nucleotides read TGCAGTGCTAGAGATGGGGCAGGGGGCGCGAGCAATCAGCCCCAGCATTTT. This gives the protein CSARDGAGGASNQPQHF.

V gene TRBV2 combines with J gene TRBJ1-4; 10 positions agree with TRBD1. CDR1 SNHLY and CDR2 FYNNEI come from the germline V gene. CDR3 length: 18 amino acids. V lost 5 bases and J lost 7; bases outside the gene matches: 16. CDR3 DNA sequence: TGTGCCAGCAGTTACACAGGGACAGGGGATGATCCGTTTGAAAAACTGTTTTTT. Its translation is CASSYTGTGDDPFEKLFF. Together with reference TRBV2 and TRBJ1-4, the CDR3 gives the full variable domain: EPEVTQTPSHQVTQMGQEVILRCVPISNHLYFYWYRQILGQKVEFLVSFYNNEISEKSEIFDDQFSVERPDGSNFTLKIRSTKLEDSAMYFCASSYTGTGDDPFEKLFFGSGTQLSVL.

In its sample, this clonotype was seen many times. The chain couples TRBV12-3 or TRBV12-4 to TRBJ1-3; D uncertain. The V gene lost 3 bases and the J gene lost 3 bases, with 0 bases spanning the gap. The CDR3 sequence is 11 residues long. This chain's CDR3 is CASSFGNTIYF. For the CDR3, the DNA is TGTGCCAGCAGTTTTGGAAACACCATATATTTT.

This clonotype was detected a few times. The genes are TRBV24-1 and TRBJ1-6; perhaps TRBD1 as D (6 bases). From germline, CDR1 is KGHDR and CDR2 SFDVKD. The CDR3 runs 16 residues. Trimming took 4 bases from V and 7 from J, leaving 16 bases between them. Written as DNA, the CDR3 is TGTGCCACCAGTGACTCCTCAGGGGCCGGGAATTCACCCCTCCACTTT. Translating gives CATSDSSGAGNSPLHF.

In DNA form, the CDR3 reads TGTGCCAGCAGTGAAGCTGGGACTGAAGAGACCCAGTACTTC. This gives the protein CASSEAGTEETQYF. This chain uses TRBV2 with TRBJ2-5, with D perhaps matching TRBD2 (6 bases). Trimming stripped 0 bases from V and 3 bases from J, with 8 bases between. The CDR3 consists of 14 residues. In germline, CDR1 is SNHLY, CDR2 FYNNEI.

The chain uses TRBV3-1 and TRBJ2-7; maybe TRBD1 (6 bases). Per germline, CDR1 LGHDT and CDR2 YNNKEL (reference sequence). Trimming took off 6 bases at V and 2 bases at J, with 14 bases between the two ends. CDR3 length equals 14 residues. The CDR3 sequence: CASRKLTGPYEQYF. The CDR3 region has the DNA TGTGCCAGCAGAAAATTGACAGGACCCTACGAGCAGTACTTC.

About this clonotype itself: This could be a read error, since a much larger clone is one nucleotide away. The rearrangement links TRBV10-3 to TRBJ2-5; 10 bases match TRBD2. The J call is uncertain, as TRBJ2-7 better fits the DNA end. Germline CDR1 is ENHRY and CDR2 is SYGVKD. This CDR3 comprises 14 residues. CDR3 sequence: CAVAGTSVAYEQYF. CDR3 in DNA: TGTGCCGTTGCCGGGACTAGCGTAGCCTACGAGCAGTACTTC.